The rows below give T cell receptor beta chains drawn from one sample of a study of OX40 agonist ivuxolimab in advanced cancers. The assay was immunoSEQ multiplex PCR, and TCRdb's table has in-frame clones only and misses some. The sample yields some 57,000 clones, roughly 81% seen once. The sequencing here drew on CD4+ or CD8+ T cells sorted from blood, taken in a trial of the OX40 agonist ivuxolimab. These receptors were taken from an adult with an advanced solid tumor such as melanoma, head and neck, liver or kidney cancer. CDR3s include the opening cysteine and the closing phenylalanine or tryptophan. Each record gives: J gene, V gene, CDR3 protein.

TRBJ1-1 TRBV28 CASRLFPRGQRTEAFF
TRBJ2-3 TRBV7-2 CASSLVGTSTDTQYF
TRBJ2-1 TRBV14 CASSPTGQGKWEQFF
TRBJ1-3 TRBV9 CASSGSGRTAGNTIYF
TRBJ1-1 TRBV5-4 CASSLPGQGGEAFF
TRBJ2-1 TRBV28 CASTSGYNEQFF
TRBJ2-2 TRBV12-5 CASGLATQGSGTGELFF
TRBJ2-3 TRBV28 CASRTGSGRSGTDTQYF
TRBJ1-4 TRBV28 CASSSVPIYLLFF
TRBJ2-7 TRBV10-1 CASSEWRGADEQYF
TRBJ1-4 TRBV5-4 CASSVKVSGGEKLFF
TRBJ2-7 TRBV2 CASSSLAYEQYF
TRBJ2-1 TRBV10-3 CAINQLNTGGINEQFF
TRBJ2-7 TRBV6-1 CASGLGTGERYEQYF
TRBJ1-4 TRBV28 CASSSRDRDEKLFF
TRBJ2-2 TRBV5-6 CASSYEDRDNTGELFF
TRBJ2-3 TRBV10-1 CASSAEATDTQYF
TRBJ1-3 TRBV16 CASSQYGEISGNTIYF
TRBJ1-3 TRBV5-1 CASSLVSQDRNTIYF
TRBJ1-1 TRBV5-5 CASSLLATAALNTEAFF
TRBJ2-5 TRBV7-8 CASSLEARGEETQYF
TRBJ2-1 TRBV19 CASSSRGTSGYNEQFF
TRBJ1-4 TRBV5-1 CASSLDGTNEKLFF